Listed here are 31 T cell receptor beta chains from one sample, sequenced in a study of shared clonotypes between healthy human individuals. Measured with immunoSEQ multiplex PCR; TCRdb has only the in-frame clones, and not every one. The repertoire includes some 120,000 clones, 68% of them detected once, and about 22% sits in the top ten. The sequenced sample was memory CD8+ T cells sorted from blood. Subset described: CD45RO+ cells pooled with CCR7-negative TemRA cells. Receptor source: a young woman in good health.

CDR3 protein: CASSQESATSGFNNEQFF. The CDR3, as DNA: TGTGCCAGCAGCCAAGAATCCGCGACTAGCGGGTTCAACAATGAGCAGTTCTTC. The chain links TRBV14 to TRBJ2-1; TRBD2 matches 10 bases. This CDR3 has 18 residues. Germline CDR1 SGHDN, CDR2 FVKESK. The V and J ends lost 0 bases and 5 bases, in that order; junction bases with no gene match: 10.

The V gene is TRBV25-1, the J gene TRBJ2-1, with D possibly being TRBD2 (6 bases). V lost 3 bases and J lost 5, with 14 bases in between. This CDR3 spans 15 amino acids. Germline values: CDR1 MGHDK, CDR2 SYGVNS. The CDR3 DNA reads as TGTGCCAGCAGTGAGGGTGGTAGCGGACACAATGAGCAGTTCTTC. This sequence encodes CASSEGGSGHNEQFF. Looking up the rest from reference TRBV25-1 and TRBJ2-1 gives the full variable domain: EADIYQTPRYLVIGTGKKITLECSQTMGHDKMYWYQQDPGMELHLIHYSYGVNSTEKGDLSSESTVSRIRTEHFPLTLESARPSHTSQYLCASSEGGSGHNEQFFGPGTRLTVL.

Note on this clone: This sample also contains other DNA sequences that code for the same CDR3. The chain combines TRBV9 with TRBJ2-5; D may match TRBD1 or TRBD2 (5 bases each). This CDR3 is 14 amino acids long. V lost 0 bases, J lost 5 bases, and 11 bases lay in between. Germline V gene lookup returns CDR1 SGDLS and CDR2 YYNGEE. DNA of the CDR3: TGTGCCAGCAGCGTAGGGGGGAGTGCGGAGACCCAGTACTTC. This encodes CASSVGGSAETQYF.

The CDR3 is CASSLDGQGDGEQYF. For the CDR3, the DNA is TGTGCCAGCAGCTTGGACGGACAGGGGGACGGGGAGCAGTACTTC. V is TRBV5-6 and J is TRBJ2-7; TRBD1 matches 10 bases. This CDR3 is built from 15 residues. V dropped 0 bases and J dropped 7; count of bases not matched to a gene: 7. CDR1 is SGHDT, CDR2 YYEEEE, per germline.

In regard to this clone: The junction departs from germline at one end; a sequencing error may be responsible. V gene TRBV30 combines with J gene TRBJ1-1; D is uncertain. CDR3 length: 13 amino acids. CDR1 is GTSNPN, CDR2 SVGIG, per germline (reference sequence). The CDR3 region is CAWSGNSNAEAFF. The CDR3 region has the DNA TGTGCCTGGAGCGGCAATTCGAACGCTGAAGCTTTCTTT. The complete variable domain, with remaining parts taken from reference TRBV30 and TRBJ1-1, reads SQTIHQWPATLVQPVGSPLSLECTVEGTSNPNLYWYRQAAGRGLQLLFYSVGIGQISSEVPQNLSASRPQDRQFILSSKKLLLSDSGFYLCAWSGNSNAEAFFGQGTRLTVV.

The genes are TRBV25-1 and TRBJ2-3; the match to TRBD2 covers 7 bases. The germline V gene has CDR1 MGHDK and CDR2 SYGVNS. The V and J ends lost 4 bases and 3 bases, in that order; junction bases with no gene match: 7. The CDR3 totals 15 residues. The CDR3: CASSGTGTITDTQYF. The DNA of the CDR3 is TGTGCCAGCAGTGGTACGGGGACTATTACAGATACGCAGTATTTT.

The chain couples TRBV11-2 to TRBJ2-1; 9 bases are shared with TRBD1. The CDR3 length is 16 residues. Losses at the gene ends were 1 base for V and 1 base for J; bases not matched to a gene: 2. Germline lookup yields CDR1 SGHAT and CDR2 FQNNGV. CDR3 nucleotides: TGTGCCAGCAGCTTAGGGACAGGGGATTCCTACAATGAGCAGTTCTTC. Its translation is CASSLGTGDSYNEQFF.

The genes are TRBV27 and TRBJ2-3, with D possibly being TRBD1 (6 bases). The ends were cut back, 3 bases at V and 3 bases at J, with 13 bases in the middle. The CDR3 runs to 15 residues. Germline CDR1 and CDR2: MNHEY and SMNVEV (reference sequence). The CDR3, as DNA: TGTGCCAGCAGTTTGTGGGGGCCGGGGACAGATACGCAGTATTTT. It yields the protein CASSLWGPGTDTQYF.

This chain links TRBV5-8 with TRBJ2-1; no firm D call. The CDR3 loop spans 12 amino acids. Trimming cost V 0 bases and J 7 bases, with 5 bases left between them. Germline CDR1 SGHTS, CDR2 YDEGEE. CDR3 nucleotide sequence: TGTGCCAGCAGCTTGGATTTTAATGAGCAGTTCTTC. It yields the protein CASSLDFNEQFF.

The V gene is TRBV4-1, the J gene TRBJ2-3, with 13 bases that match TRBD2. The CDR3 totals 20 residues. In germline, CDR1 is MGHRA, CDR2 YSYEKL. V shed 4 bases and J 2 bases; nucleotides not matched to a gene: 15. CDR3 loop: CASSPVLLAGGFGPTDTQYF. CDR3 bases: TGCGCCAGCAGCCCCGTCCTACTAGCGGGAGGGTTTGGGCCCACAGATACGCAGTATTTT.

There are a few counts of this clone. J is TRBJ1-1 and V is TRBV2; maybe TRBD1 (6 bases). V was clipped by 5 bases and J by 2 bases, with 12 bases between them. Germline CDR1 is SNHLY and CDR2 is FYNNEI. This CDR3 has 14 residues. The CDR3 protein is CASSTGRANTEAFF. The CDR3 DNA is TGTGCCAGCAGTACAGGGCGAGCTAACACTGAAGCTTTCTTT.

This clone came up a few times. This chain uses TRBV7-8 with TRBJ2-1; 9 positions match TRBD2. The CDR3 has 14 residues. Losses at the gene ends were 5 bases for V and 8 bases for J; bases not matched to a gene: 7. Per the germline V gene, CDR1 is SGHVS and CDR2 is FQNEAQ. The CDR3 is CASSHSGSVYEQFF. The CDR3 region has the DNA TGTGCCAGCAGCCATAGCGGGAGTGTCTATGAGCAGTTCTTC. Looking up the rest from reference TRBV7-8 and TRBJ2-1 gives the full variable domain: GAGVSQSPRYKVAKRGQDVALRCDPISGHVSLFWYQQALGQGPEFLTYFQNEAQLDKSGLPSDRFFAERPEGSVSTLKIQRTQQEDSAVYLCASSHSGSVYEQFFGPGTRLTVL.

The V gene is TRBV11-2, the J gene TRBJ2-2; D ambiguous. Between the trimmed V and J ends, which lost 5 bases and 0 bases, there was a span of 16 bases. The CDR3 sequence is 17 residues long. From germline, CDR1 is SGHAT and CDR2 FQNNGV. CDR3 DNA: TGTGCCAGCAGCACACGGCCAGGAGAAGCGAACACCGGGGAGCTGTTTTTT. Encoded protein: CASSTRPGEANTGELFF.

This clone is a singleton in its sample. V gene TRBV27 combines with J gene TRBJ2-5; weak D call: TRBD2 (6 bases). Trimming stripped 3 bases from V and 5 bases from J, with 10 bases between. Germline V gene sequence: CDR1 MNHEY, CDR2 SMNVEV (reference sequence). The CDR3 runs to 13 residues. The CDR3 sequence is CASSFSGGETQYF. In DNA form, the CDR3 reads TGTGCCAGCAGTTTTAGCGGCGGGGAGACCCAGTACTTC.

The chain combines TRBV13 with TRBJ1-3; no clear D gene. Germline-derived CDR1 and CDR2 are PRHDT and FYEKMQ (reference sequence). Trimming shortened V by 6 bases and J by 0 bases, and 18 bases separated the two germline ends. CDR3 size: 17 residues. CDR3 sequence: CASSTHLRASSGNTIYF. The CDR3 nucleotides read TGTGCCAGCAGTACCCACTTGAGGGCGAGCTCTGGAAACACCATATATTTT. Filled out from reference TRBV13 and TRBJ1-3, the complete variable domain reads AAGVIQSPRHLIKEKRETATLKCYPIPRHDTVYWYQQGPGQDPQFLISFYEKMQSDKGSIPDRFSAQQFSDYHSELNMSSLELGDSALYFCASSTHLRASSGNTIYFGEGSWLTVV.

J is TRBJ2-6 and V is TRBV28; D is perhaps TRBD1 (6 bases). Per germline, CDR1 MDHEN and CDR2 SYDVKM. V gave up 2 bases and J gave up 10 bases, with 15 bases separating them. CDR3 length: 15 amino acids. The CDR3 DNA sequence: TGTGCCAGCAGTTTAGGCCGTACAGGGCGAAACGTCCTGACTTTC. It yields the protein CASSLGRTGRNVLTF.

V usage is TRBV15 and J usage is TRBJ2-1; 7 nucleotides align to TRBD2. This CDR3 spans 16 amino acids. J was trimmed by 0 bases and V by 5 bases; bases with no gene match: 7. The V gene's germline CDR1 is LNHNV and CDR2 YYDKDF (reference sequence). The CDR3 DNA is TGTGCCACCAGCGCCGACTCGGGGGGCTCCTACAATGAGCAGTTCTTC. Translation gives CATSADSGGSYNEQFF.

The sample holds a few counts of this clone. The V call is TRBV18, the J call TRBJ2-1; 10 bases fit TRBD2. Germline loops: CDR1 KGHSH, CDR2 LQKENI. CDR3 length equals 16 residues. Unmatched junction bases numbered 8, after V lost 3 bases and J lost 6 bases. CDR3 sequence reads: CASSPEAGGPVNEQFF. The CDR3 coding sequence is TGTGCCAGCTCACCGGAAGCGGGAGGGCCGGTCAATGAGCAGTTCTTC.

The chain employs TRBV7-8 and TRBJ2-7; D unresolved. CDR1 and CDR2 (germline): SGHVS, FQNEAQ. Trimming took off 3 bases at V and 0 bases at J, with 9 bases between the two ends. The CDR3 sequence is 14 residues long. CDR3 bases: TGTGCCAGCAGCTTCGACATGCCCTCCTACGAGCAGTACTTC. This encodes CASSFDMPSYEQYF.

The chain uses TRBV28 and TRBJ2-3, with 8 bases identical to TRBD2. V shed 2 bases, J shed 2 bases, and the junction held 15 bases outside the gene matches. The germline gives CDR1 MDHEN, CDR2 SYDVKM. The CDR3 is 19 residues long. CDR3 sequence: CASSLRFGLLAGSTDTQYF. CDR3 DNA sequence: TGTGCCAGCAGTTTAAGGTTTGGTCTCCTAGCGGGTTCCACAGATACGCAGTATTTT.

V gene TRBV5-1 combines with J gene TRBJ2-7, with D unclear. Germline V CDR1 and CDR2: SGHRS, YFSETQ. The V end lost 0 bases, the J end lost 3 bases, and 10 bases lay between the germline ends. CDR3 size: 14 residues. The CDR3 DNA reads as TGCGCCAGCAGCTTGGAAGGAGATTACTACGAGCAGTACTTC. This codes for CASSLEGDYYEQYF.

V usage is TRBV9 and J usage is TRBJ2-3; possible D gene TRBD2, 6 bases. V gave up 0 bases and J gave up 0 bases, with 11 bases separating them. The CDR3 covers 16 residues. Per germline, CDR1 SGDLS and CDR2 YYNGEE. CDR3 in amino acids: CASSVDLAPSTDTQYF. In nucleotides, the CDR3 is TGTGCCAGCAGCGTAGACCTAGCGCCTAGCACAGATACGCAGTATTTT.

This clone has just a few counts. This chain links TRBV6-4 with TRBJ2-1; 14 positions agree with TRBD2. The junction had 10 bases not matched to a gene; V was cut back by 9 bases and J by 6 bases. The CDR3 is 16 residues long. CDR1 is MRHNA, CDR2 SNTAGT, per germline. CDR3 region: CASAPGLAGDLNEQFF. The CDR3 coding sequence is TGTGCCAGTGCTCCGGGACTAGCGGGAGATCTCAATGAGCAGTTCTTC.

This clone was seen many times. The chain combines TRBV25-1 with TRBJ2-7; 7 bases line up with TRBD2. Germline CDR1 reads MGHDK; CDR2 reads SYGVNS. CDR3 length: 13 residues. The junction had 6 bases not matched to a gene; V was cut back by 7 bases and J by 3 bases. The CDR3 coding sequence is TGTGCCAGCATGGGGCGGGAGAGCTACGAGCAGTACTTC. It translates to CASMGRESYEQYF.

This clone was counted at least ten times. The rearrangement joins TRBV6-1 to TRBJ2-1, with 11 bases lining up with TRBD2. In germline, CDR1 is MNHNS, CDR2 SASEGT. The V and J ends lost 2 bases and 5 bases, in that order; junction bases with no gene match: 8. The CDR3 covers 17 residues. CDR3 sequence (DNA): TGTGCCAGCAGTGAACTCAATGCGGGACTAGCGGACAATGAGCAGTTCTTC. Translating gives CASSELNAGLADNEQFF.

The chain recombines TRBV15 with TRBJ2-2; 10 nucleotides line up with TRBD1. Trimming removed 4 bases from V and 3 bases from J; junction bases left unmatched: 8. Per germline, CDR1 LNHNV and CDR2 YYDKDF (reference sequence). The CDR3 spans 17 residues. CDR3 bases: TGTGCCACCAGCATAACCGGGACAGGGGCCCACACCGGGGAGCTGTTTTTT. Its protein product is CATSITGTGAHTGELFF.

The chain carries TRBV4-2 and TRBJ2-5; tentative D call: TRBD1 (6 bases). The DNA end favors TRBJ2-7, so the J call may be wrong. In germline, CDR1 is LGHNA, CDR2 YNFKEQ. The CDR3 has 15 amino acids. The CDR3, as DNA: TGTGCCAGCAGCCAAGATCCAGGGGTCTACTACGAGCAGTACTTC. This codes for CASSQDPGVYYEQYF.

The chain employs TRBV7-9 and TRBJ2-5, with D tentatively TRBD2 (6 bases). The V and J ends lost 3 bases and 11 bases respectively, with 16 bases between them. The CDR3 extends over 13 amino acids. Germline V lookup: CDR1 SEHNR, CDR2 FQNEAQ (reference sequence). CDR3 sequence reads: CASSFPMEGGQYF. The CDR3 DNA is TGTGCCAGCAGCTTCCCTATGGAAGGAGGGCAGTACTTC.

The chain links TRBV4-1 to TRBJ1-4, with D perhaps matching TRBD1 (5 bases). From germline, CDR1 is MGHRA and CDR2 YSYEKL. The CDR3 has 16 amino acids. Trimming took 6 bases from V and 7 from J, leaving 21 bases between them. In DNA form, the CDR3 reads TGCGCCAGCAGGCTTCTTGGGGGGGGTAGGAGTGAAAAACTGTTTTTT. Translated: CASRLLGGGRSEKLFF.

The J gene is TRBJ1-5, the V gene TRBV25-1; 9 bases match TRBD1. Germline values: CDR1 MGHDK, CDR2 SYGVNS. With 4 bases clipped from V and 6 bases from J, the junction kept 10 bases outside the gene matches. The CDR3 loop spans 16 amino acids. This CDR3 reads CASSAGTGSVGQPQHF. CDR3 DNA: TGTGCCAGCAGTGCCGGGACAGGGAGTGTCGGTCAGCCCCAGCATTTT.

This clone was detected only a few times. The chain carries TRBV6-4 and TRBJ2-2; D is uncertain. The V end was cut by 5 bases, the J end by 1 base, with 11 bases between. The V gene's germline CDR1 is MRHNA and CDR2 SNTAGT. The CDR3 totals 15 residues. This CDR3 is CASSLRSENTGELFF. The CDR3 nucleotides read TGTGCCAGCAGTTTAAGGAGCGAGAACACCGGGGAGCTGTTTTTT.